This TCR beta chain was found in a study of blood T cell repertoires in COVID-19. Assay used: immunoSEQ multiplex PCR; TCRdb lists only in-frame clones, some missing. The sample records about 260,000 clones, less than 90% being singletons. This clone was seen once. V was shortened by 2 bases and J by 2 bases, with 14 bases between the two germline ends. The CDR3 length is 16 residues. Germline assignment: CDR1 KGHSH and CDR2 LQKENI. Material: peripheral blood. This sequence was found in a man in his thirties or forties with active or convalescent COVID-19. The genes are TRBV18 and TRBJ2-3; D may be TRBD2 (6 bases). CDR3 nucleotides: TGTGCCAGCTCACCAAAGGGCGGGACCAACACAGATACGCAGTATTTT. Residues: CASSPKGGTNTDTQYF.